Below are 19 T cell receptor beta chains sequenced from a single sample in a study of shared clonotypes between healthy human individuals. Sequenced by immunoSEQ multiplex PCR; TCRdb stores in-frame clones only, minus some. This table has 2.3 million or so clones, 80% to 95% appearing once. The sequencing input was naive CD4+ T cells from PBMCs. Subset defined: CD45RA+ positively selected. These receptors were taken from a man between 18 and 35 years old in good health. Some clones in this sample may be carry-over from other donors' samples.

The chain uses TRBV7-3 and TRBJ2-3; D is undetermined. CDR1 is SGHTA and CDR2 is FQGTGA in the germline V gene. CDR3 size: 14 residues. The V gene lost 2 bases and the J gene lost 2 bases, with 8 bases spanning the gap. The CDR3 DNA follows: TGTGCCAGCAGCTTAGCTCTAGTCACAGATACGCAGTATTTT. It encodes CASSLALVTDTQYF.

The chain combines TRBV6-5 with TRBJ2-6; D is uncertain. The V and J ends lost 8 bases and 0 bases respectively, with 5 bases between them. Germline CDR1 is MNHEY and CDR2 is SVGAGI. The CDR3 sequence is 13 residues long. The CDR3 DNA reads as TGTGCCAGCGTCTCCTCTGGGGCCAACGTCCTGACTTTC. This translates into CASVSSGANVLTF.

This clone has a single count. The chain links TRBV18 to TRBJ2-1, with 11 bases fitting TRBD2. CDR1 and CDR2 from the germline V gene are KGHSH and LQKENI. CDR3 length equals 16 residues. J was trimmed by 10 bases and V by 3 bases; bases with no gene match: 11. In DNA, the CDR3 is TGTGCCAGCTCACCGCCCCGACTAGCGGGAATCGTCGAGCAGTTCTTC. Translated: CASSPPRLAGIVEQFF. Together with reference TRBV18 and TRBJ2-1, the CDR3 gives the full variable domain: NAGVMQNPRHLVRRRGQEARLRCSPMKGHSHVYWYRQLPEEGLKFMVYLQKENIIDESGMPKERFSAEFPKEGPSILRIQQVVRGDSAAYFCASSPPRLAGIVEQFFGPGTRLTVL.

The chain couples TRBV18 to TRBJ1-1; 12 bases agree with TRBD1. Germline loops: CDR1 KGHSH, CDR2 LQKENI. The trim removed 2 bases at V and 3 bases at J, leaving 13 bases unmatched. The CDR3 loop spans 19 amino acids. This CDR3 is CASSPLRGTGGALDTEAFF. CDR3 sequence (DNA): TGTGCCAGCTCACCATTACGGGGGACAGGGGGCGCGTTGGACACTGAAGCTTTCTTT.

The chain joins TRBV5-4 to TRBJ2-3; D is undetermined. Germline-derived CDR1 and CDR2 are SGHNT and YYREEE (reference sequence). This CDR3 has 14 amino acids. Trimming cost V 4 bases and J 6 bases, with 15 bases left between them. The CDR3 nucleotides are TGTGCCAGCAGCCTTCCCGGCCTTGCTGATACGCAGTATTTT. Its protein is CASSLPGLADTQYF.

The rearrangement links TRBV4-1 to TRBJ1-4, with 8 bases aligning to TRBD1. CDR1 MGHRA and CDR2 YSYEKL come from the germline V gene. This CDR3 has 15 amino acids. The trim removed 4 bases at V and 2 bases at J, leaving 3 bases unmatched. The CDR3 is CASSPRQGTNEKLFF. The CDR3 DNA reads TGCGCCAGCAGCCCGAGACAGGGGACTAATGAAAAACTGTTTTTT.

CDR3 in DNA: TGTGCCAGCAGCCAAGGTACCGGGAGGGGATACAATGAGCAGTTCTTC. Its protein is CASSQGTGRGYNEQFF. The J gene is TRBJ2-1, the V gene TRBV4-2, with 8 bases that match TRBD2. Germline trimming cut 1 base from V and 4 bases from J; bases unmatched to any gene: 6. This CDR3 comprises 16 residues. Germline assignment: CDR1 LGHNA and CDR2 YNFKEQ.

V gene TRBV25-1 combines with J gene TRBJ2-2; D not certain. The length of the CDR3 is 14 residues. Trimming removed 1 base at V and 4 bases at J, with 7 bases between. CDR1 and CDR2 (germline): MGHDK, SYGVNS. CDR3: CASSELITTGELFF. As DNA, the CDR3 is TGTGCCAGCAGTGAATTGATCACCACCGGGGAGCTGTTTTTT.

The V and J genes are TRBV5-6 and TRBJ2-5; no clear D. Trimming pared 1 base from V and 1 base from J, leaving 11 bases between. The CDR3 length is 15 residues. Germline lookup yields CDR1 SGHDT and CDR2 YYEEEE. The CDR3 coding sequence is TGTGCCAGCAGCTTGCGTACAGTAACCCAAGAGACCCAGTACTTC. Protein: CASSLRTVTQETQYF. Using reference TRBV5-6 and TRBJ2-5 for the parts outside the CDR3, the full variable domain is DAGVTQSPTHLIKTRGQQVTLRCSPKSGHDTVSWYQQALGQGPQFIFQYYEEEERQRGNFPDRFSGHQFPNYSSELNVNALLLGDSALYLCASSLRTVTQETQYFGPGTRLLVL.

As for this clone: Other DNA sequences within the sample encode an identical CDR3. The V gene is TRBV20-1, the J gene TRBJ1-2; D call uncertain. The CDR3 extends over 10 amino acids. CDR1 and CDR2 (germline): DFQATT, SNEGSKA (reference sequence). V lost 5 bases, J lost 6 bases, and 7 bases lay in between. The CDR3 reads CSAREDGYTF. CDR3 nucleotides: TGCAGTGCTCGGGAAGATGGCTACACCTTC.

The CDR3 coding sequence is TGTGCCAGCAGTTCGACAGGGGGCAGGCAGTTCTTC. It translates to CASSSTGGRQFF. The chain joins TRBV27 to TRBJ2-1, with TRBD1 matching over 10 bases. CDR3 size: 12 residues. V gave up 4 bases and J gave up 12 bases; unmatched junction bases: 3. The germline V gene encodes CDR1 MNHEY and CDR2 SMNVEV (reference sequence).

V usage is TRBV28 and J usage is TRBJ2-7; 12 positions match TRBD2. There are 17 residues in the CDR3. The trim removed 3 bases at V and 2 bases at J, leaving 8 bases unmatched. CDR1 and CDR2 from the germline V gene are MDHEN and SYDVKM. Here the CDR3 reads CASSLGSSGRAPYEQYF. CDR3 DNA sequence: TGTGCCAGCAGTTTGGGGTCTAGCGGGAGGGCCCCCTACGAGCAGTACTTC.

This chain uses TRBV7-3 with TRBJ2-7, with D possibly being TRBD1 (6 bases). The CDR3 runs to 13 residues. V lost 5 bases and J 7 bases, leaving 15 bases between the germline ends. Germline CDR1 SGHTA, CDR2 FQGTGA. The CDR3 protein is CASSPPGVDEQYF. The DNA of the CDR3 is TGTGCCAGCAGCCCCCCAGGGGTGGATGAGCAGTACTTC. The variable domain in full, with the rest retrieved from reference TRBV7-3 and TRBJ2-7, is GAGVSQTPSNKVTEKGKYVELRCDPISGHTALYWYRQSLGQGPEFLIYFQGTGAADDSGLPNDRFFAVRPEGSVSTLKIQRTERGDSAVYLCASSPPGVDEQYFGPGTRLTVT.

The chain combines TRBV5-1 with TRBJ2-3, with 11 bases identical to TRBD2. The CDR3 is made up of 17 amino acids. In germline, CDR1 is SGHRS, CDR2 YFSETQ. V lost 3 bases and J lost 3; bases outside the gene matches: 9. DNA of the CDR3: TGCGCCAGCAGCTACCCCTTAGCGGGAGGGCCAACAGATACGCAGTATTTT. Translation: CASSYPLAGGPTDTQYF.

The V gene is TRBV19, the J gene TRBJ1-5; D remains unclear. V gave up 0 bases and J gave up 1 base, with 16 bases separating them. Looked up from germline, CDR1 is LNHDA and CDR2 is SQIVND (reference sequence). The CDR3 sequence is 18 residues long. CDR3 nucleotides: TGTGCCAGTAGTATAGATCTGAGGGCGCGGTTGAGCAATCAGCCCCAGCATTTT. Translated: CASSIDLRARLSNQPQHF.

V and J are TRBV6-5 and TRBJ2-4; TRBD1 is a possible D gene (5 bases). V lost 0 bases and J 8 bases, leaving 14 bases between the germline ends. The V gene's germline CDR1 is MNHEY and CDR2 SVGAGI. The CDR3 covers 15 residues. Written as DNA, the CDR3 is TGTGCCAGCAGTTACTCGGCAGGGTCTACCGACATTCAGTACTTC. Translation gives CASSYSAGSTDIQYF.

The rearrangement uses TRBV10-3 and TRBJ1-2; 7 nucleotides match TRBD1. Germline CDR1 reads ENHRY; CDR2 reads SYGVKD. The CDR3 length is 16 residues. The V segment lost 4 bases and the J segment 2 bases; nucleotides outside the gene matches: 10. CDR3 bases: TGTGCCATCAGTGTATTAGGGGGCAGGGACAACTATGGCTACACCTTC. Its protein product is CAISVLGGRDNYGYTF.

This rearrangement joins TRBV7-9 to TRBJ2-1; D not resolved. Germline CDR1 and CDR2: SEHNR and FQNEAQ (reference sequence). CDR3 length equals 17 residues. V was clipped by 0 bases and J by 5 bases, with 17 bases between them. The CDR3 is CASSLATFSTINNEQFF. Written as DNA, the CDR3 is TGTGCCAGCAGCTTAGCGACTTTCTCCACCATAAACAATGAGCAGTTCTTC.

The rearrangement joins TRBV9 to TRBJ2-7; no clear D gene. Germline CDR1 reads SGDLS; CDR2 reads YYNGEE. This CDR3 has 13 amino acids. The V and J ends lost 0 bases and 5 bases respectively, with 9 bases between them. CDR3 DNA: TGTGCCAGCAGCGTAGGGGTCAGCCACGAGCAGTACTTC. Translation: CASSVGVSHEQYF.